The 6 T cell receptor beta chains below all came from one sample that was sequenced in a study of blood T cell repertoires in COVID-19. Assay used: immunoSEQ multiplex PCR; TCRdb lists only in-frame clones, some missing. The table lists 250,000 to 400,000 clones, roughly 90% of them singletons. The source material was peripheral blood. Every receptor here comes from a woman in her 30s with COVID-19, enrolled during active disease.

CDR3 nucleotides: TGCGCCAGCAGTGAGTCTAGCGGAGCGGAGCAGTTCTTC. Translated: CASSESSGAEQFF. The V gene is TRBV10-1, the J gene TRBJ2-1, with D possibly matching TRBD2 (6 bases). The CDR3 covers 13 residues. Trimming took off 0 bases at V and 10 bases at J, with 10 bases between the two ends. The germline V gene has CDR1 WNHNN and CDR2 SYGVQD (reference sequence).

This chain connects TRBV27 to TRBJ2-1, with D possibly TRBD2 on 5 matching bases. Trimming removed 2 bases from V and 6 bases from J, with 11 bases in between. This CDR3 is built from 14 residues. In germline, CDR1 is MNHEY, CDR2 SMNVEV (reference sequence). CDR3 sequence reads: CASSLSWRVNEQFF. The CDR3 DNA reads TGTGCCAGCAGTTTAAGTTGGCGGGTCAATGAGCAGTTCTTC.

This clone was seen only once. The V and J genes are TRBV11-2 and TRBJ1-4, with TRBD1 matching 7 bases. V trimming: 3 bases; J trimming: 6 bases; junction bases outside the gene matches: 4. CDR3 length: 14 residues. Germline CDR1 SGHAT, CDR2 FQNNGV. The CDR3 loop is CASSLTGIDEKLFF. The CDR3 DNA follows: TGTGCCAGCAGCTTGACAGGGATCGATGAAAAACTGTTTTTT. The entire variable domain, with the rest obtained from reference TRBV11-2 and TRBJ1-4, is as follows: EAGVAQSPRYKIIEKRQSVAFWCNPISGHATLYWYQQILGQGPKLLIQFQNNGVVDDSQLPKDRFSAERLKGVDSTLKIQPAKLEDSAVYLCASSLTGIDEKLFFGSGTQLSVL.

V gene TRBV7-8 combines with J gene TRBJ1-1, with 8 positions matching TRBD1. J lost 2 bases, V lost 3 bases, and 8 bases had no gene match. The germline CDR1 and CDR2 sequences are SGHVS and FQNEAQ. The CDR3 loop spans 16 amino acids. Here the CDR3 reads CASSFNSGGANTEAFF. Here the CDR3 DNA reads TGTGCCAGCAGCTTCAACTCAGGGGGCGCCAACACTGAAGCTTTCTTT. Combining the CDR3 with reference TRBV7-8 and TRBJ1-1 gives the whole variable domain GAGVSQSPRYKVAKRGQDVALRCDPISGHVSLFWYQQALGQGPEFLTYFQNEAQLDKSGLPSDRFFAERPEGSVSTLKIQRTQQEDSAVYLCASSFNSGGANTEAFFGQGTRLTVV.

The chain combines TRBV10-2 with TRBJ1-1, with D unclear. The germline V and J ends were trimmed by 5 bases and 1 base, with 8 bases remaining between them. Per the germline V gene, CDR1 is WSHSY and CDR2 is SAAADI. The CDR3 is 13 residues long. The chain's CDR3 is CASSTTKNTEAFF. The CDR3 DNA is TGCGCCAGCAGTACGACAAAGAACACTGAAGCTTTCTTT.

This clone has just one count. The chain recombines TRBV19 with TRBJ1-5; D not certain. Germline lookup yields CDR1 LNHDA and CDR2 SQIVND (reference sequence). This CDR3 contains 14 residues. Trimming shortened V by 7 bases and J by 4 bases, and 14 bases separated the two germline ends. The chain's CDR3 is CASNLSGGNQPQHF. The DNA of the CDR3 is TGTGCCAGTAATTTGTCGGGAGGAAATCAGCCCCAGCATTTT.